These 6 T cell receptor beta chains came from one sample sequenced in a study of T cells in Graves' hyperthyroidism and ophthalmopathy (dated by TCRdb to the late 2010s). The library relied on multiplex PCR. Sequenced on an Illumina HiSeq 2000. TCR beta CDR3 regions were amplified from RNA transcripts. A first-round RT-PCR of the TCR CDR3 used the HTBI primer set with the Qiagen OneStep RT-PCR kit. Using fastp trimming at Q25 and MiXCR clonotype assembly, TCRdb reanalyzed the public sequencing data and kept in-frame beta chains. Each record represents a unique CDR3 protein, reported with the most common genes and DNA among its rows. The sample has approximately 720,000 distinct CDR3 sequences on record, about 19% of them singletons. Roughly a sixth of the sample comes from the top ten. The sample consisted of blood. The receptors were sampled from a woman aged 50 to 60 with Graves' hyperthyroidism that later progressed to Graves' ophthalmopathy.

This chain joins TRBV10-2 and TRBJ2-2, with D perhaps matching TRBD1 (6 bases). The V end was cut by 11 bases, the J end by 2 bases, with 12 bases between. The germline V gene encodes CDR1 WSHSY and CDR2 SAAADI. The CDR3 runs 13 residues. This CDR3 reads CAGQGPNTGELFF. CDR3 sequence (DNA): TGCGCCGGTCAGGGGCCTAACACCGGGGAGCTGTTTTTT.

As concerns this clonotype: A much larger clone differs by one base, so this may be a read error. V gene TRBV2 combines with J gene TRBJ1-1; D perhaps matches TRBD1 (6 bases). Germline V gene lookup returns CDR1 SNHLY and CDR2 FYNNEI. The CDR3 consists of 17 residues. Deletions cut 4 bases from V and 4 bases from J, with 22 bases between. The CDR3 here is CASSAGRGATVSTEAFF. Here the CDR3 DNA reads TGTGCCAGCAGTGCGGGACGGGGGGCCACTGTTTCCACTGAAGCTTTCTTT.

This clonotype was seen many times. CDR3 protein: CASSRESRGANYGYTF. CDR3 sequence (DNA): TGTGCCAGCAGCCGAGAAAGCAGGGGCGCTAACTATGGCTACACCTTC. The chain combines TRBV6-1 with TRBJ1-2; perhaps TRBD1 as D (6 bases). V dropped 6 bases and J dropped 0 bases, with 17 bases sitting between them. Germline CDR1 and CDR2: MNHNS and SASEGT. There are 16 residues in the CDR3.

The genes are TRBV3-1 and TRBJ1-5, with TRBD1 as a possible D gene (5 bases). CDR3 length: 17 residues. Germline CDR1 LGHDT, CDR2 YNNKEL (reference sequence). V lost 0 bases and J 0 bases, leaving 12 bases between the germline ends. CDR3 sequence: CASSQDLGTHSNQPQHF. In DNA form, the CDR3 reads TGTGCCAGCAGCCAAGATCTCGGGACTCATAGCAATCAGCCCCAGCATTTT.

This clonotype occurred many times. The genes are TRBV6-7 and TRBJ1-1; D is possibly TRBD1 (6 bases). TRBV6-7 is reported as an ORF; its role is uncertain. CDR3 length equals 15 residues. V shed 0 bases and J shed 4 bases, with 12 bases lying between them. The CDR3 nucleotides are TGTGCCAGCAGTTACTCCAGGGGCGATGGCACTGAAGCTTTCTTT. Translation gives CASSYSRGDGTEAFF.

V is TRBV6-5 and J is TRBJ2-1; no reliable D call. There are 13 residues in the CDR3. Germline loops: CDR1 MNHEY, CDR2 SVGAGI. The V end was cut by 2 bases, the J end by 9 bases, with 11 bases between. The CDR3 sequence: CASSYTPVVEQFF. DNA for the CDR3: TGTGCCAGCAGTTACACGCCAGTGGTTGAGCAGTTCTTC.